These 21 T cell receptor beta chains were sequenced from one sample in a study of cytomegalovirus exposure and HLA in healthy donors. PCR amplification relied on 60 Vbeta primers (plus 13 Jbeta primers). Here immunoSEQ multiplex PCR was the method, and the copy in TCRdb shows in-frame clones only, minus some. The sample carries about 170,000 clones, 80% recorded once. The specimen was PBMCs. Every receptor here comes from a woman in her 50s in good health and CMV-seropositive.

This clone is a singleton in its sample. This chain links TRBV5-4 with TRBJ2-2; D call uncertain. Germline CDR1 SGHNT, CDR2 YYREEE (reference sequence). V was cut by 0 bases and J by 6 bases, with 9 bases left in between. The CDR3 contains 14 residues. In nucleotides, the CDR3 is TGTGCCAGCAGCTTGGAAGGAGTGTCCGGGGAGCTGTTTTTT. Its translation is CASSLEGVSGELFF.

The chain employs TRBV9 and TRBJ2-2; TRBD2 aligns across 10 bases. The CDR3 spans 21 residues. The ends lost 0 bases at V and 0 bases at J; junction bases unmatched: 14. Germline CDR1 and CDR2: SGDLS and YYNGEE. The CDR3, as DNA: TGTGCCAGCAGCGTAGCGATGGGAAAACTAGCGGGGTTCGCGAACACCGGGGAGCTGTTTTTT. Amino acid sequence: CASSVAMGKLAGFANTGELFF.

The chain employs TRBV7-6 and TRBJ2-7; possibly TRBD1 for D (5 bases). V was shortened by 2 bases and J by 1 base, with 9 bases between the two germline ends. This CDR3 is built from 14 residues. Germline CDR1 is SGHVS and CDR2 is FNYEAQ. DNA for the CDR3: TGTGCCAGCAGCTTAAGGCAGGGTTCCTACGAGCAGTACTTC. This gives the protein CASSLRQGSYEQYF.

This clone was picked up one time. The J gene is TRBJ1-6, the V gene TRBV18, with D perhaps TRBD1 (5 bases). V shed 10 bases and J shed 7 bases, with 20 bases lying between them. Germline values: CDR1 KGHSH, CDR2 LQKENI. The CDR3 contains 15 residues. In DNA, the CDR3 is TGTGCCACCTCGTTCGGGGGTAAAGAGAATTCACCCCTCCACTTT. This encodes CATSFGGKENSPLHF.

The chain couples TRBV9 to TRBJ1-6; D may be TRBD1 (5 bases). The CDR3 contains 15 residues. The germline V gene has CDR1 SGDLS and CDR2 YYNGEE. V lost 0 bases and J 7 bases, leaving 11 bases between the germline ends. The CDR3 is CASSVGEGRNSPLHF. The CDR3 nucleotides are TGTGCCAGCAGCGTAGGGGAGGGACGCAATTCACCCCTCCACTTT.

The chain is built from TRBV7-8 and TRBJ2-7; the match to TRBD2 covers 10 bases. The V gene end was trimmed by 2 bases and the J gene end by 2 bases; junction bases not matched to a gene: 0. Germline V lookup: CDR1 SGHVS, CDR2 FQNEAQ. This CDR3 comprises 14 residues. CDR3 residues: CASSLLAGAYEQYF. CDR3 coding DNA: TGTGCCAGCAGCTTACTAGCGGGGGCCTACGAGCAGTACTTC.

For the CDR3, the DNA is TGCGCCAGCAGCAGTTTAGCGGGAGCGGGAGATGAGCAGTTCTTC. Encoded protein: CASSSLAGAGDEQFF. The V and J genes are TRBV5-1 and TRBJ2-1; 9 bases are shared with TRBD2. Trimming cost V 4 bases and J 8 bases; bases outside gene matches: 10. CDR3 length: 15 amino acids. Germline V gene lookup returns CDR1 SGHRS and CDR2 YFSETQ.

The rearrangement joins TRBV28 to TRBJ2-5; TRBD2 matches at 7 bases. The J call may be faulty, since TRBJ2-7 better matches the DNA end. The CDR3 covers 15 residues. Looked up from germline, CDR1 is MDHEN and CDR2 is SYDVKM. The DNA of the CDR3 is TGTGCCAGCACCCCTTGGAGGGAGGGCTCCTACGAGCAGTACTTC. It specifies CASTPWREGSYEQYF.

This chain connects TRBV7-3 to TRBJ2-7; a possible D gene is TRBD2 (6 bases). The CDR3 has 15 residues. Germline lookup yields CDR1 SGHTA and CDR2 FQGTGA. V shed 5 bases and J shed 2 bases, with 16 bases lying between them. The CDR3 DNA sequence: TGTGCCAGCAGCCCCCACGGAGGGCACGCCTACGAGCAGTACTTC. It encodes CASSPHGGHAYEQYF.

Of note for this clone: One junction end disagrees with the germline gene, perhaps due to a read error. This CDR3 is CASREGLHSNQPQHF. The CDR3 nucleotides are TGTGCCAGCAGGGAAGGTTTACATAGCAATCAGCCCCAGCATTTT. The genes are TRBV2 and TRBJ1-5; D unclear. Germline V gene sequence: CDR1 SNHLY, CDR2 FYNNEI. The CDR3 runs to 15 residues.

This sequence joins TRBV21-1 and TRBJ2-7; TRBD1, as called in the table, went unchecked against the DNA. TRBV21-1 is marked as a pseudogene. CDR3 length: 14 amino acids. The CDR3 sequence is CASSKQGLVYEQYF. In DNA form, the CDR3 reads TGTGCCAGCAGCAAACAGGGTTTGGTCTACGAGCAGTACTTC.

This clone was observed a handful of times. J is TRBJ2-5 and V is TRBV4-1, with a weak D call TRBD2 (5 bases). The CDR3 length is 15 residues. With 1 base removed from V and 2 bases from J, the gap between germline ends came to 11 bases. Germline assignment: CDR1 MGHRA and CDR2 YSYEKL. The CDR3 sequence: CASSQGMREQETQYF. The CDR3, as DNA: TGCGCCAGCAGCCAAGGAATGAGGGAACAAGAGACCCAGTACTTC.

This rearrangement joins TRBV28 to TRBJ1-1; D uncertain. Trimming shortened V by 6 bases and J by 4 bases, and 9 bases separated the two germline ends. CDR1 and CDR2 (germline): MDHEN, SYDVKM. This CDR3 is built from 12 residues. The CDR3 coding sequence is TGTGCCAGCAGGATACCGGGCACTGAAGCTTTCTTT. The encoded protein is CASRIPGTEAFF. Supplemented by reference TRBV28 and TRBJ1-1, the full variable domain reads DVKVTQSSRYLVKRTGEKVFLECVQDMDHENMFWYRQDPGLGLRLIYFSYDVKMKEKGDIPEGYSVSREKKERFSLILESASTNQTSMYLCASRIPGTEAFFGQGTRLTVV.

The chain joins TRBV5-5 to TRBJ1-2, with no clear D. CDR3 length: 12 residues. Germline CDR1 is SGHKS and CDR2 is YYEKEE (reference sequence). Trimming took 6 bases from V and 4 from J, leaving 10 bases between them. CDR3 in DNA: TGTGCCAGCATCAGTCAATCCTATGGCTACACCTTC. Its protein product is CASISQSYGYTF. Together with reference TRBV5-5 and TRBJ1-2, the CDR3 gives the full variable domain: DAGVTQSPTHLIKTRGQQVTLRCSPISGHKSVSWYQQVLGQGPQFIFQYYEKEERGRGNFPDRFSARQFPNYSSELNVNALLLGDSALYLCASISQSYGYTFGSGTRLTVV.

This rearrangement joins TRBV28 to TRBJ1-5; weak D call: TRBD1 (6 bases). V lost 6 bases, J lost 3 bases, and 15 bases lay in between. The germline V gene encodes CDR1 MDHEN and CDR2 SYDVKM. The CDR3 covers 15 residues. The CDR3 loop is CASSQDSLPNQPQHF. DNA of the CDR3: TGTGCCAGCAGCCAGGACAGCCTTCCCAATCAGCCCCAGCATTTT.

This clone appeared once. The chain joins TRBV7-9 to TRBJ1-1; 9 bases are a match to TRBD1. The V segment lost 5 bases and the J segment 8 bases; nucleotides outside the gene matches: 12. Per germline, CDR1 SEHNR and CDR2 FQNEAQ (reference sequence). CDR3 size: 15 residues. The CDR3 nucleotides are TGTGCCAGCAGCCCATACCCGGGACAGGGTCGAGAAGCTTTCTTT. It translates to CASSPYPGQGREAFF.

About this clone: Compared with germline, one end of the junction differs, possibly owing to a read error. The chain carries TRBV5-5 and TRBJ2-5, with a possible D match to TRBD2 (6 bases). CDR3 length: 18 amino acids. Germline loops: CDR1 SGHKS, CDR2 YYEKEE (reference sequence). The CDR3 here is CASSLSVITREVQGTQYF. The CDR3 DNA reads as TGTGCCAGCAGCTTGTCGGTTATAACGAGGGAGGTCCAAGGGACCCAGTACTTC.

This sequence joins TRBV27 and TRBJ1-1, with a tentative D call TRBD1 (5 bases). This CDR3 is 13 amino acids long. Trimming removed 5 bases at V and 2 bases at J, with 9 bases between. From germline, CDR1 is MNHEY and CDR2 SMNVEV (reference sequence). In DNA, the CDR3 is TGTGCCAGCAGTACTCAGGGTAACACTGAAGCTTTCTTT. It translates to CASSTQGNTEAFF.

The rearrangement joins TRBV18 to TRBJ2-7; possibly TRBD1 for D (5 bases). This CDR3 has 15 residues. V lost 3 bases, J lost 3 bases, and 15 bases lay in between. Germline V gene sequence: CDR1 KGHSH, CDR2 LQKENI. The CDR3 nucleotides are TGTGCCAGCTCACCCTCCCGACAGTCTAGCTACGAGCAGTACTTC. Translation gives CASSPSRQSSYEQYF.

Written as DNA, the CDR3 is TGTGCCAGCAGCCCCTTGTCCCCTGGAAACACCATATATTTT. Translating it yields CASSPLSPGNTIYF. The genes are TRBV5-5 and TRBJ1-3, with D unresolved. Trimming removed 4 bases from V and 2 bases from J, with 10 bases in between. Germline assignment: CDR1 SGHKS and CDR2 YYEKEE (reference sequence). This CDR3 has 14 residues.

V is TRBV19 and J is TRBJ2-3; TRBD1 agrees at 9 bases. Germline CDR1 is LNHDA and CDR2 is SQIVND (reference sequence). The CDR3 runs to 15 residues. V trimming: 6 bases; J trimming: 3 bases; junction bases outside the gene matches: 7. CDR3 sequence (DNA): TGTGCCAGTAGGCGGACAGGGGTGAGGACAGATACGCAGTATTTT. Residues: CASRRTGVRTDTQYF.